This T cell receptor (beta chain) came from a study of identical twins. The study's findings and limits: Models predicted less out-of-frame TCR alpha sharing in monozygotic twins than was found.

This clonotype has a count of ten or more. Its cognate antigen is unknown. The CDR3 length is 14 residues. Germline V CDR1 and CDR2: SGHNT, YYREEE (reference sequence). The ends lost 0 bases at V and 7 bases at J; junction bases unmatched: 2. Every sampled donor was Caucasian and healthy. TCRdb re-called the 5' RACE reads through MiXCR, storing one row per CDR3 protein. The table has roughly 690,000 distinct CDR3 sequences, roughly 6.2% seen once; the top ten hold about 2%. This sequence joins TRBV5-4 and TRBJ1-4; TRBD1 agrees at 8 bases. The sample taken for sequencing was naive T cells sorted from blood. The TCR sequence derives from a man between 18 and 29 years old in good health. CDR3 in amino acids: CASSLAGGSEKLFF. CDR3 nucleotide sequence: TGTGCCAGCAGCTTGGCAGGGGGCAGTGAAAAACTGTTTTTT.